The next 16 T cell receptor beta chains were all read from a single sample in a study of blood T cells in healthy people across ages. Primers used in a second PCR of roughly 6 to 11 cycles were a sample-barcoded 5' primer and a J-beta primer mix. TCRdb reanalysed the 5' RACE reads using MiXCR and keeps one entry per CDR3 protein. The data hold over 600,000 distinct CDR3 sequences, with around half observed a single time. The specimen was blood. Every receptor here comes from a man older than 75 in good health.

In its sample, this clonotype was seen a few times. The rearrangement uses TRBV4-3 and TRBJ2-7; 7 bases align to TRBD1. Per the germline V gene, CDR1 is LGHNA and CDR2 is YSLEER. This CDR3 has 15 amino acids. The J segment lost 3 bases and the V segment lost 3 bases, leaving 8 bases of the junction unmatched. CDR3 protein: CASSQAGDSDYEQYF. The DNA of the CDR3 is TGCGCCAGCAGCCAGGCCGGGGACAGTGACTACGAGCAGTACTTC.

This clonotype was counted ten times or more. This chain's CDR3 is CSARPLAGHNEQFF. CDR3 DNA: TGCAGTGCTAGACCCCTAGCGGGGCACAATGAGCAGTTCTTC. The chain recombines TRBV20-1 with TRBJ2-1; 9 bases map to TRBD2. The germline gives CDR1 DFQATT, CDR2 SNEGSKA (reference sequence). Losses at the gene ends were 2 bases for V and 5 bases for J; bases not matched to a gene: 4. There are 14 residues in the CDR3.

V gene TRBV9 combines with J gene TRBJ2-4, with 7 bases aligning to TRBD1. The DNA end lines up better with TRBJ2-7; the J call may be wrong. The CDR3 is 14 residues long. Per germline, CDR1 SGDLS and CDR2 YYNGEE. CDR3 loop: CASSALGQTSEQYF. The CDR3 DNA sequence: TGTGCCAGCAGCGCCCTGGGACAGACCTCCGAGCAGTACTTC.

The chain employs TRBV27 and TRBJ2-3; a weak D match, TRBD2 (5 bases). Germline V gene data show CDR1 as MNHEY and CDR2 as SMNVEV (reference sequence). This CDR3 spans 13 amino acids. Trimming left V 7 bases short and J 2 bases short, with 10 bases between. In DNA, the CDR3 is TGTGCCAGCATTCAGCGGAACACAGATACGCAGTATTTT. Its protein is CASIQRNTDTQYF.

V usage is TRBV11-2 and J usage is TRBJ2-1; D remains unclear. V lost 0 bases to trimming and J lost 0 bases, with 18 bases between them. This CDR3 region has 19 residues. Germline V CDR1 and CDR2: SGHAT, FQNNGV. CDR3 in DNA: TGTGCCAGCAGCTTAGATACGCGCGTGGCGGCCAGCTCCTACAATGAGCAGTTCTTC. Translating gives CASSLDTRVAASSYNEQFF.

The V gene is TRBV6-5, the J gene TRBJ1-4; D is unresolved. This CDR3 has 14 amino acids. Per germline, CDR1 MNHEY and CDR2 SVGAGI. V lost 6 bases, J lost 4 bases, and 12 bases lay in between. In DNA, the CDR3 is TGTGCCAGCAGCGGACCGGGAAATAATGAAAAACTGTTTTTT. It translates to CASSGPGNNEKLFF.

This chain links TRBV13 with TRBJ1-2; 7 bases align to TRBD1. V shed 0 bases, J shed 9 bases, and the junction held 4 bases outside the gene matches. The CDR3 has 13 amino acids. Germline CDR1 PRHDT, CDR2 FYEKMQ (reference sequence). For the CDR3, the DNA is TGTGCCAGCAGCTTAGGGGACAGGAGTCGCTACACCTTC. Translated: CASSLGDRSRYTF.

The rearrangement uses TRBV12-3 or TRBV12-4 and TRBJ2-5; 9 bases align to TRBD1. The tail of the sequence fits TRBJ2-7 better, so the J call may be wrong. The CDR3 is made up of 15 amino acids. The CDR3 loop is CASSWGGQGQYEQYF. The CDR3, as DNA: TGTGCCAGCAGTTGGGGTGGACAGGGGCAATACGAGCAGTACTTC.

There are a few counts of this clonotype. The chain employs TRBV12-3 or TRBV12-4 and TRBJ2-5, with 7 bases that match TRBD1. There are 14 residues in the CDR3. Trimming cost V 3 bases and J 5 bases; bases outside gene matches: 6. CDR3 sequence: CASSFTGVGETQYF. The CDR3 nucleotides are TGTGCCAGCAGTTTTACAGGGGTGGGCGAGACCCAGTACTTC.

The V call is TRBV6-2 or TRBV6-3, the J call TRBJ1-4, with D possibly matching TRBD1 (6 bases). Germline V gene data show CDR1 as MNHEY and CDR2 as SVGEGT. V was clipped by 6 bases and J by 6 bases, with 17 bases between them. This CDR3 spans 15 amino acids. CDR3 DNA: TGTGCCAGCAGCGACACCGGGACACGGTATGAAAAACTGTTTTTT. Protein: CASSDTGTRYEKLFF.

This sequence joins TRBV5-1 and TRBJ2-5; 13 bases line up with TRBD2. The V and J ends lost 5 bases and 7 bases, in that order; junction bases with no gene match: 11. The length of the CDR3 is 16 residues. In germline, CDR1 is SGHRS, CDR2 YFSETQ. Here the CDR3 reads CASRLAGGPGLGTQYF. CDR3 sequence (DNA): TGCGCCAGCAGACTAGCGGGAGGGCCGGGGTTAGGGACCCAGTACTTC.

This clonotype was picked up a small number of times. The CDR3 reads CASSLVPGGDQPQHF. The CDR3 region has the DNA TGTGCCAGCAGCTTAGTCCCAGGGGGAGATCAGCCCCAGCATTTT. This chain connects TRBV7-2 to TRBJ1-5, with 7 positions matching TRBD1. The CDR3 has 15 residues. The germline CDR1 and CDR2 sequences are SGHTA and FQGNSA. V trimming: 1 base; J trimming: 5 bases; junction bases outside the gene matches: 5.

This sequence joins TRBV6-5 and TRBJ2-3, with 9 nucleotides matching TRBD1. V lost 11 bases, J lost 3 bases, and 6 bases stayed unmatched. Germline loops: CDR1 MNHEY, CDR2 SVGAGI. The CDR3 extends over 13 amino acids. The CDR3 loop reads CACRDRVTDTQYF. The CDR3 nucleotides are TGTGCCTGCCGGGACAGGGTGACAGATACGCAGTATTTT.

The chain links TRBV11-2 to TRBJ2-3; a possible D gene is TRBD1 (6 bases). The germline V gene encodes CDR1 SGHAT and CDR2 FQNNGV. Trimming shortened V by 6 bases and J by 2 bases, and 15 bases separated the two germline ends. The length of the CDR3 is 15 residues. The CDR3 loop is CASSPTGINTDTQYF. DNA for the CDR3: TGTGCCAGCAGTCCAACAGGGATTAACACAGATACGCAGTATTTT.

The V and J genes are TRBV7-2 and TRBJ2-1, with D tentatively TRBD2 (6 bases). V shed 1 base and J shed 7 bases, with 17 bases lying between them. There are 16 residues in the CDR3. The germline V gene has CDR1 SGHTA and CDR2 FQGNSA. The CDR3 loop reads CASSLDAGKIRNEQFF. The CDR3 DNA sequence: TGTGCCAGCAGCTTAGACGCGGGGAAGATTAGAAATGAGCAGTTCTTC.

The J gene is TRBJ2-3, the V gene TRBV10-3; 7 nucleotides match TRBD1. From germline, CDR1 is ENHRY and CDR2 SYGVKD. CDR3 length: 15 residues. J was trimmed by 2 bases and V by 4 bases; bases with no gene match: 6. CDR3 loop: CAISAGTALTDTQYF. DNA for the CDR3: TGTGCCATCAGTGCCGGGACAGCCCTCACAGATACGCAGTATTTT.